This entry lists 7 T cell receptor beta chains sequenced from one sample in a study of cytomegalovirus exposure and HLA in healthy donors. 60 Vbeta and 13 Jbeta primers were used in PCR. Clones were read by immunoSEQ multiplex PCR, and TCRdb kept only the in-frame ones, dropping some. The repertoire holds about 110,000 clones, with about two thirds as singletons. Sequencing was done on a sample of PBMCs. The receptor source for this set is a boy aged 5-17 years in good health and CMV-seronegative.

The chain is built from TRBV19 and TRBJ1-1; D uncertain. The germline V gene has CDR1 LNHDA and CDR2 SQIVND (reference sequence). Trimming took 2 bases from V and 0 from J, leaving 10 bases between them. This CDR3 contains 15 residues. The CDR3 region is CASSIQYFMNTEAFF. The DNA for the CDR3 is TGTGCCAGTAGTATACAGTATTTCATGAACACTGAAGCTTTCTTT.

This sequence joins TRBV30 and TRBJ2-1, with 9 bases that match TRBD2. Germline V gene lookup returns CDR1 GTSNPN and CDR2 SVGIG (reference sequence). Trimming removed 0 bases from V and 9 bases from J; junction bases left unmatched: 3. The CDR3 sequence is 13 residues long. The CDR3 reads CAWSVAGGSEQFF. The CDR3 coding sequence is TGTGCCTGGAGTGTAGCGGGGGGTAGTGAGCAGTTCTTC.

The table lists this clone with a count of one. In DNA, the CDR3 is TGTGCCATCAGTGAGGGGGGACTTAAAAACTACAATGAGCAGTTCTTC. Protein sequence: CAISEGGLKNYNEQFF. This sequence joins TRBV10-3 and TRBJ2-1, with D tentatively TRBD2 (6 bases). The CDR3 has 16 amino acids. V lost 2 bases and J lost 3, with 14 bases in between. The germline CDR1 and CDR2 sequences are ENHRY and SYGVKD.

This clone was seen a handful of times. The rearrangement joins TRBV28 to TRBJ2-7, with D tentatively TRBD1 (5 bases). The CDR3 has 15 amino acids. The V gene's germline CDR1 is MDHEN and CDR2 SYDVKM. V dropped 4 bases and J dropped 3 bases, with 16 bases sitting between them. DNA for the CDR3: TGTGCCAGCAGTTCTTCCGGTGGGGCCTACTACGAGCAGTACTTC. Amino acids: CASSSSGGAYYEQYF.

This chain joins TRBV4-3 and TRBJ2-7; D may be TRBD2 (5 bases). The CDR3 totals 14 residues. The germline gives CDR1 LGHNA, CDR2 YSLEER. Trimming left V 1 base short and J 4 bases short, with 11 bases between. CDR3: CASSQGLEAYEQYF. The CDR3 DNA is TGCGCCAGCAGCCAAGGACTGGAGGCTTACGAGCAGTACTTC.

This chain links TRBV19 with TRBJ1-5, with D unclear. V was pared by 1 base and J by 3 bases, with 7 bases between. Germline CDR1 and CDR2: LNHDA and SQIVND (reference sequence). The CDR3 loop spans 14 amino acids. DNA for the CDR3: TGTGCCAGTAGTATAGTGGGCCTCAATCAGCCCCAGCATTTT. Translation gives CASSIVGLNQPQHF.

This chain joins TRBV6-4 and TRBJ2-3; 8 nucleotides align to TRBD2. V trimming: 4 bases; J trimming: 0 bases; junction bases outside the gene matches: 3. The CDR3 extends over 15 amino acids. CDR1 is MRHNA and CDR2 is SNTAGT in the germline V gene. The CDR3 DNA reads as TGTGCCAGCAGTGGGATAGCGGGAAGCACAGATACGCAGTATTTT. Translating gives CASSGIAGSTDTQYF.